These 10 T cell receptor beta chains share one sample of origin, sequenced in a study of cytomegalovirus exposure and HLA in healthy donors. Method: immunoSEQ multiplex PCR; TCRdb's copy keeps in-frame clones and lacks some. The data show hundreds of thousands of clones, about 87% seen once. Specimen: PBMCs. The receptors originated from a man aged 18 to 30 in good health and CMV-seronegative.

The chain combines TRBV11-2 with TRBJ2-3; tentatively, D is TRBD2 (5 bases). Trimming stripped 5 bases from V and 3 bases from J, with 12 bases between. Germline assignment: CDR1 SGHAT and CDR2 FQNNGV. The CDR3 loop spans 14 amino acids. The CDR3 protein is CASSVQPGTDTQYF. CDR3 nucleotides: TGTGCCAGCAGCGTCCAACCGGGGACAGATACGCAGTATTTT.

Concerning this clone itself: The junction departs from the called germline gene at one end, perhaps through a read error. The V gene is TRBV7-2, the J gene TRBJ2-3; 11 nucleotides agree with TRBD2. The CDR3 has 12 residues. The germline V gene has CDR1 SGHTA and CDR2 FQGNSA. The CDR3 DNA sequence: TGTGCCAGCAGCTTAGAACTAGCGGGGGCGCATTTT. Amino acid sequence: CASSLELAGAHF.

The genes are TRBV5-1 and TRBJ2-1, with D possibly being TRBD1 (5 bases). From germline, CDR1 is SGHRS and CDR2 YFSETQ. The CDR3 is 15 amino acids. V was shortened by 4 bases and J by 4 bases, with 15 bases between the two germline ends. In nucleotides, the CDR3 is TGCGCCAGCAGCATACGACAGACGGGTTACAATGAGCAGTTCTTC. It specifies CASSIRQTGYNEQFF.

The chain combines TRBV7-2 with TRBJ2-7; 15 bases match TRBD2. CDR3 length: 16 residues. Germline V gene lookup returns CDR1 SGHTA and CDR2 FQGNSA. Trimming took 5 bases from V and 7 from J; bases not matched to a gene: 9. CDR3 region: CASSGLAGGPSGEQYF. Written as DNA, the CDR3 is TGTGCCAGCAGCGGACTAGCGGGAGGGCCATCGGGGGAGCAGTACTTC.

The rearrangement links TRBV13 to TRBJ2-7, with TRBD2 as a possible D gene (5 bases). Looked up from germline, CDR1 is PRHDT and CDR2 is FYEKMQ (reference sequence). The length of the CDR3 is 14 residues. The germline V and J ends were trimmed by 0 bases and 3 bases, with 9 bases remaining between them. CDR3 bases: TGTGCCAGCAGCTTAGGCCTAGCCGACTACGAGCAGTACTTC. Amino acid sequence: CASSLGLADYEQYF.

The chain employs TRBV7-6 and TRBJ2-7; D gene unclear. The germline V gene has CDR1 SGHVS and CDR2 FNYEAQ. Trimming removed 10 bases at V and 4 bases at J, with 14 bases between. The CDR3 covers 12 residues. The CDR3 region is CAKNPRAYEQYF. Here the CDR3 DNA reads TGTGCCAAGAACCCGAGAGCTTACGAGCAGTACTTC. Combining the CDR3 with reference TRBV7-6 and TRBJ2-7 gives the whole variable domain GAGVSQSPRYKVTKRGQDVALRCDPISGHVSLYWYRQALGQGPEFLTYFNYEAQQDKSGLPNDRFSAERPEGSISTLTIQRTEQRDSAMYRCAKNPRAYEQYFGPGTRLTVT.

This chain links TRBV11-2 with TRBJ2-1; 7 bases fit TRBD2. The CDR3 extends over 15 amino acids. Germline values: CDR1 SGHAT, CDR2 FQNNGV. Germline trimming cut 2 bases from V and 4 bases from J; bases unmatched to any gene: 5. The CDR3 DNA follows: TGTGCCAGCAGCTTAAAGGCTAGCGGTTACAATGAGCAGTTCTTC. Its translation is CASSLKASGYNEQFF.

The V and J genes are TRBV6-5 and TRBJ1-2; TRBD1 aligns across 8 bases. This CDR3 has 13 amino acids. Germline lookup yields CDR1 MNHEY and CDR2 SVGAGI. After removal of 2 bases from V and 11 bases from J, the junction contained 7 bases not matched to a gene. The CDR3 coding sequence is TGTGCCAGCAGTTACCGGGACAGGACCCAATACACCTTC. This sequence encodes CASSYRDRTQYTF.

This clone appeared once. The gene calls are TRBV5-1 and TRBJ1-2, with D unclear. The CDR3 has 16 amino acids. Trimming left V 0 bases short and J 8 bases short, with 20 bases between. CDR1 is SGHRS, CDR2 YFSETQ, per germline. CDR3 residues: CASSLEVVDSGGGYTF. CDR3 in DNA: TGCGCCAGCAGCTTGGAGGTTGTGGACTCCGGCGGGGGCTACACCTTC.

This clone was seen once. The chain employs TRBV28 and TRBJ2-1; no reliable D call. The CDR3 is made up of 15 amino acids. Germline lookup yields CDR1 MDHEN and CDR2 SYDVKM. Trimming stripped 3 bases from V and 0 bases from J, with 9 bases between. The DNA of the CDR3 is TGTGCCAGCAGTTTCCGCGGAAGCTCCTACAATGAGCAGTTCTTC. It is translated as CASSFRGSSYNEQFF.